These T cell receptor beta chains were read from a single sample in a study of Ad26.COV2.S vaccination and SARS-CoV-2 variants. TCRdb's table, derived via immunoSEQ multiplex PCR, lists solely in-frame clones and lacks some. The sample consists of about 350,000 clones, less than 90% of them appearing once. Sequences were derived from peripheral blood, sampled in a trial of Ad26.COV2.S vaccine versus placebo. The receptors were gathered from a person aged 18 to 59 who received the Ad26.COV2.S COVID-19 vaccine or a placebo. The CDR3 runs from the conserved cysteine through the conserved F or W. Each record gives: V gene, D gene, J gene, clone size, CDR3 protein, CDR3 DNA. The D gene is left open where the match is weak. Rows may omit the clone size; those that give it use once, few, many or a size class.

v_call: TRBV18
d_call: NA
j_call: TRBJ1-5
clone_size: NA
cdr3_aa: CASSPPRAEQPQHF
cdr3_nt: TGTGCCAGCTCACCACCTAGAGCAGAGCAGCCCCAGCATTTT

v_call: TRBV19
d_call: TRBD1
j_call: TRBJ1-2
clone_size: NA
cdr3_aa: CASSSSGGILYGYTF
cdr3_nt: TGTGCCAGTAGTTCATCAGGGGGAATTCTTTATGGCTACACCTTC

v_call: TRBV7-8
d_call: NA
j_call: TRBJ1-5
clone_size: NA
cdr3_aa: CASSLAVNSNQPQHF
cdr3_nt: TGTGCCAGCAGCTTAGCAGTTAATAGCAATCAGCCCCAGCATTTT

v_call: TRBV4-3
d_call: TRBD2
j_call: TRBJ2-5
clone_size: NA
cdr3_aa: CASSQESGGGLQETQYF
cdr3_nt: TGCGCCAGCAGCCAAGAGTCAGGCGGGGGGCTCCAAGAGACCCAGTACTTC

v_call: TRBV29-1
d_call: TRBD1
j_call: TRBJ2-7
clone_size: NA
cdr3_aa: CSFRDRAYYEQYF
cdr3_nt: TGCAGCTTCCGGGACAGGGCTTACTACGAGCAGTACTTC

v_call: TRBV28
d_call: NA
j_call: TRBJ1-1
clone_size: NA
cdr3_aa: CASYRSMNTEAFF
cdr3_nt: TGTGCCAGCTACAGGTCGATGAACACTGAAGCTTTCTTT

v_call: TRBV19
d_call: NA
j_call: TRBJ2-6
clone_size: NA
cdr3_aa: CASSIAPVSGANVLTF
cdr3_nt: TGTGCCAGTAGTATAGCCCCCGTCTCTGGGGCCAACGTCCTGACTTTC

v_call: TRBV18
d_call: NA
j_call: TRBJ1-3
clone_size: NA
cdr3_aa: CASSPPGGVSPSGNTIYF
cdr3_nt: TGTGCCAGCTCACCACCGGGAGGGGTGTCTCCCTCTGGAAACACCATATATTTT

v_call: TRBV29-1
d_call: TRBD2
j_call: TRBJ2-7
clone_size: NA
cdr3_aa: CSVAAGGPYEQYF
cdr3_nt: TGCAGCGTTGCAGCGGGAGGGCCCTACGAGCAGTACTTC

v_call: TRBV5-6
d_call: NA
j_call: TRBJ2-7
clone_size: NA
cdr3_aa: CASSSTLVGYEQYF
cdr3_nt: TGTGCCAGCAGCTCGACATTGGTAGGGTACGAGCAGTACTTC

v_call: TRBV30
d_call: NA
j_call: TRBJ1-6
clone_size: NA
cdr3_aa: CAWSLRGDSPLHF
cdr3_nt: TGTGCCTGGAGTCTCAGGGGAGATTCACCCCTCCACTTT

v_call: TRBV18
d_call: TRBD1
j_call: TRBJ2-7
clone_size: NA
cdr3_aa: CASQDTGAKMGYEQYF
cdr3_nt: TGTGCCAGCCAGGATACAGGGGCGAAGATGGGATACGAGCAGTACTTC

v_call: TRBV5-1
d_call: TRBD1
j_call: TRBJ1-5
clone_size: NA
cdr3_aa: CASSLEGQGLGQPQHF
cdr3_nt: TGCGCCAGCAGCTTGGAGGGACAGGGTCTTGGCCAGCCCCAGCATTTT

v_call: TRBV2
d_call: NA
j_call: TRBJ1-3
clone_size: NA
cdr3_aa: CASSERGNTIYF
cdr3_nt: TGTGCCAGCAGTGAACGGGGAAACACCATATATTTT

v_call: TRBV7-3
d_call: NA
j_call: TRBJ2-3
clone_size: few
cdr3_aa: CASSLITTDTQYF
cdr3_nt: TGTGCCAGCAGCTTAATCACCACAGATACGCAGTATTTT

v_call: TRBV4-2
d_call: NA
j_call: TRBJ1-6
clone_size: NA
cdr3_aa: CASSQAPGAGLNSPLHF
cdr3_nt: TGTGCCAGCAGCCAAGCCCCCGGAGCAGGCCTAAATTCACCCCTCCACTTT

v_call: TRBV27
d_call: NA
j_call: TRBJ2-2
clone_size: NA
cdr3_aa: CASSIQGPNTGELFF
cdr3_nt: TGTGCCAGCAGTATTCAAGGACCGAACACCGGGGAGCTGTTTTTT

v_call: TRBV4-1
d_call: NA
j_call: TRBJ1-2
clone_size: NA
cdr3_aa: CASSQEGYLYGYTF
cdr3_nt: TGCGCCAGCAGCCAAGAGGGGTACCTTTATGGCTACACCTTC

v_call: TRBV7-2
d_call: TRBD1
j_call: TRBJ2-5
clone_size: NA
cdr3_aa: CASSVTPGTEQETQYF
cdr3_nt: TGTGCCAGCAGCGTAACACCCGGGACAGAACAAGAGACCCAGTACTTC

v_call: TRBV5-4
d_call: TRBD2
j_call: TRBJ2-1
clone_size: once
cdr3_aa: CASSPAIGLAGVHEQFF
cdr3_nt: TGTGCCAGCAGCCCCGCAATTGGACTAGCGGGAGTCCATGAGCAGTTCTTC

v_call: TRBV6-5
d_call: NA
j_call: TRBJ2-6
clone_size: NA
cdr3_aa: CASSFPDGSGANVLTF
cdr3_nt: TGTGCCAGCAGTTTCCCGGACGGGTCTGGGGCCAACGTCCTGACTTTC

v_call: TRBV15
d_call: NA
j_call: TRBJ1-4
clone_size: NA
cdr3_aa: CATSRGATREKLFF
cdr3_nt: TGTGCCACCAGCAGAGGGGCCACTAGGGAAAAACTGTTTTTT

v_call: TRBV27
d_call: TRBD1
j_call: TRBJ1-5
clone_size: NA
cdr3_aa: CASSTGTGFQPQHF
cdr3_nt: TGTGCCAGCAGTACTGGGACAGGGTTTCAGCCCCAGCATTTT

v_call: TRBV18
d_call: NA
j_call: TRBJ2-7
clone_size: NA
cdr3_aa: CASSPSLSQLDEQYF
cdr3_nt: TGTGCCAGCTCACCAAGTTTAAGCCAGCTAGACGAGCAGTACTTC

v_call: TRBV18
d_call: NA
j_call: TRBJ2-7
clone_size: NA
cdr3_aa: CASSPRGTDAYEQYF
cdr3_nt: TGTGCCAGCTCACCACGCGGGACAGATGCCTACGAGCAGTACTTC

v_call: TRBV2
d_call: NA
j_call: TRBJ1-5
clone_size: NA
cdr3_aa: CASTRINNQPQHF
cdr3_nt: TGTGCCAGCACTCGCATTAACAATCAGCCCCAGCATTTT

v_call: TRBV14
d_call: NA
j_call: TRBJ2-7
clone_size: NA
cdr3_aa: CASSQVRAPPVEQYF
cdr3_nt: TGTGCCAGCAGCCAAGTCCGGGCCCCACCCGTCGAGCAGTACTTC

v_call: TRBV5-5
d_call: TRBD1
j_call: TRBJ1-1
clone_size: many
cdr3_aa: CASSRTGTSAFF
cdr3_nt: TGTGCCAGCAGCCGGACAGGAACAAGTGCTTTCTTT

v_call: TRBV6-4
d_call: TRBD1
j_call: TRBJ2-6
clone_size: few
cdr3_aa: CASSGDSSGANVLTF
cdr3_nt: TGTGCCAGCAGTGGGGACAGCTCTGGGGCCAACGTCCTGACTTTC

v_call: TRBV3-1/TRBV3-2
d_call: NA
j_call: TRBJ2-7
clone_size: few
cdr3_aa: CASSQEARAGSYEQYF
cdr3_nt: TGTGCCAGCAGCCAAGAAGCTCGGGCAGGATCCTACGAGCAGTACTTC

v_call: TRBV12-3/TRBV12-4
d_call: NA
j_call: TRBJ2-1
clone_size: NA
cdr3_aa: CASSLPGNEQFF
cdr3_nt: TGTGCCAGCAGTCTCCCGGGCAATGAGCAGTTCTTC

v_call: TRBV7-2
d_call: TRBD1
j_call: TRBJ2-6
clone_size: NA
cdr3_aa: CASLDRGLGSGANVLTF
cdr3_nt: TGTGCCAGCCTGGACAGGGGCCTTGGGTCTGGGGCCAACGTCCTGACTTTC

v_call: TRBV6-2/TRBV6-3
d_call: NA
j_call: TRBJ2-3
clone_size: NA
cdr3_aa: CASSYSRLGGRVTDTQYF
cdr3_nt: TGTGCCAGCAGTTACTCGAGACTAGGGGGTCGTGTCACAGATACGCAGTATTTT

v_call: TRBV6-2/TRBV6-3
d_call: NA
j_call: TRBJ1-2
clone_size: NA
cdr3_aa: CASSNSMGTRDYTF
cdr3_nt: TGTGCCAGCAGTAACTCAATGGGGACTCGAGACTACACCTTC

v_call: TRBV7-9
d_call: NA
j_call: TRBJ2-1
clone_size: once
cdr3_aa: CASSLDGARSYNEQFF
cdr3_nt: TGTGCCAGCAGCTTAGACGGGGCACGGTCCTACAATGAGCAGTTCTTC

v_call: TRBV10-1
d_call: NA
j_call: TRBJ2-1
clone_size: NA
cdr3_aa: CASIRRNPGNEQFF
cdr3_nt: TGCGCCAGCATTCGAAGAAATCCCGGAAATGAGCAGTTCTTC

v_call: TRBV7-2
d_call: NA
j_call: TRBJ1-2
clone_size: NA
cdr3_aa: CASSLELVPNYGYTF
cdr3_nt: TGTGCCAGCAGCTTAGAACTCGTACCTAACTATGGCTACACCTTC

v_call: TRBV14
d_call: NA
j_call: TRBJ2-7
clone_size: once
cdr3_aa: CASSQVKRETYEQYF
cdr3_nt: TGTGCCAGCAGCCAAGTCAAGCGAGAGACCTACGAGCAGTACTTC

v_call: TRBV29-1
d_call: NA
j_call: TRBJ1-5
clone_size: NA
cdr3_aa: CSVAGVRNQPQHF
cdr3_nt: TGCAGCGTAGCGGGGGTTCGGAATCAGCCCCAGCATTTT

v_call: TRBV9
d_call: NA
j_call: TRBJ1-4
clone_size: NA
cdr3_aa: CASSVGQPGEKLFF
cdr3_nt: TGTGCCAGCAGCGTCGGACAACCCGGGGAAAAACTGTTTTTT

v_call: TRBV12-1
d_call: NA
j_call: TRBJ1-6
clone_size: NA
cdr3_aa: CASSSGTNYNSPLHF
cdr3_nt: TGTGCCAGCAGCTCCGGGACAAATTATAATTCACCCCTCCACTTT

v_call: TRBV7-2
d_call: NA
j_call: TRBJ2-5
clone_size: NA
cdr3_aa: CASSLGRAQETQYF
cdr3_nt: TGTGCCAGCAGCTTAGGTAGGGCCCAAGAGACCCAGTACTTC

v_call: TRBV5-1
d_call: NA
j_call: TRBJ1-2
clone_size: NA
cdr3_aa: CASSLDFGQSYGYTF
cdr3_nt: TGCGCCAGCAGCTTGGATTTCGGACAGAGCTATGGCTACACCTTC

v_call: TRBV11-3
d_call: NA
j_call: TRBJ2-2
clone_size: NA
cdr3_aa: CASSLGGTFFGELFF
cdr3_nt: TGTGCCAGCAGCTTAGGGGGGACTTTTTTCGGGGAGCTGTTTTTT

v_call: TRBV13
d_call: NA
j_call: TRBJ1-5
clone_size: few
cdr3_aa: CASSLSLDRGQPQHF
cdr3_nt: TGTGCCAGCAGCTTATCGCTTGATCGGGGTCAGCCCCAGCATTTT

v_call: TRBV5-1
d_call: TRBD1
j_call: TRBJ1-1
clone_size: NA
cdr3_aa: CASSGRTGGTEAFF
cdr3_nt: TGCGCCAGCAGCGGTCGGACAGGGGGCACTGAAGCTTTCTTT

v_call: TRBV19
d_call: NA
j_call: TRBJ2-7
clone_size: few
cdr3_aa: CASSTSWGEQYF
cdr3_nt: TGTGCCAGTAGTACTTCGTGGGGCGAGCAGTACTTC

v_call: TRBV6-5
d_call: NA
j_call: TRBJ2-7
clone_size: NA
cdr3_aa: CASSYSLVLYEQYF
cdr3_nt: TGTGCCAGCAGTTACAGCCTAGTACTATACGAGCAGTACTTC

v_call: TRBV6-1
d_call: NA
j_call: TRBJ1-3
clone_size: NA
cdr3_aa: CASSDDLGASGNTIYF
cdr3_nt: TGTGCCAGCAGTGATGACCTCGGAGCATCTGGAAACACCATATATTTT

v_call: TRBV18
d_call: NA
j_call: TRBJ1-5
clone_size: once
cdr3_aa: CASSAANAQPQHF
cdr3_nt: TGTGCCAGCTCCGCGGCCAATGCGCAGCCCCAGCATTTT

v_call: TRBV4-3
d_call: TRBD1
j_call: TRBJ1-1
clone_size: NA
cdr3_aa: CASSQASGGNTEAFF
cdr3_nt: TGCGCCAGCAGCCAAGCTTCAGGGGGGAACACTGAAGCTTTCTTT

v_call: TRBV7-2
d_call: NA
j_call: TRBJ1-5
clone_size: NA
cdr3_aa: CASSFGRGGQPQHF
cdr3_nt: TGTGCCAGCAGCTTTGGGAGGGGAGGCCAGCCCCAGCATTTT

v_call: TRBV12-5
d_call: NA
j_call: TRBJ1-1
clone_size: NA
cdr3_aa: CASGLLGANTEAFF
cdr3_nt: TGTGCTAGTGGTTTGTTGGGTGCGAACACTGAAGCTTTCTTT